Following are 15 T cell receptor beta chains from one sample sequenced in a study of cytomegalovirus exposure and HLA in healthy donors. The table came from immunoSEQ multiplex PCR; TCRdb's copy has only in-frame clones and leaves some out. This sample has some 170,000 clones, with 86% found just once. Sequencing was performed on PBMCs. Receptor source: a man between 18 and 35 years old in good health and CMV-seropositive.

The chain employs TRBV28 and TRBJ1-2; 7 nucleotides match TRBD1. Germline V gene lookup returns CDR1 MDHEN and CDR2 SYDVKM. The trim removed 8 bases at V and 6 bases at J, leaving 9 bases unmatched. The CDR3 spans 13 residues. The chain's CDR3 is CASEGGRGNGYTF. In DNA form, the CDR3 reads TGTGCCAGCGAGGGGGGCAGGGGGAATGGCTACACCTTC.

The V call is TRBV27, the J call TRBJ2-7; tentatively, D is TRBD2 (5 bases). This CDR3 region has 16 residues. Per germline, CDR1 MNHEY and CDR2 SMNVEV (reference sequence). V gave up 8 bases and J gave up 3 bases, with 23 bases separating them. As DNA, the CDR3 is TGTGCCAGCCATAGCGCGCGGCAAACTAAGGGCTACGAGCAGTACTTC. It codes for CASHSARQTKGYEQYF.

The rearrangement links TRBV4-1 to TRBJ2-7; TRBD1 aligns across 7 bases. V was clipped by 0 bases and J by 3 bases; unmatched bases: 8. Germline V gives CDR1 MGHRA, CDR2 YSYEKL. This CDR3 is 16 amino acids long. The CDR3 bases are TGCGCCAGCAGCCAAGACAGCCGGGACAGAGACTACGAGCAGTACTTC. Amino acid sequence: CASSQDSRDRDYEQYF.

The CDR3 DNA is TGTGCCAGCAGCTTAGGACAGGGTACTGAAGCTTTCTTT. Translation: CASSLGQGTEAFF. This chain links TRBV7-3 with TRBJ1-1; TRBD1 aligns across 8 bases. Trimming took 2 bases from V and 5 from J; bases not matched to a gene: 1. The CDR3 covers 13 residues. Germline V gene sequence: CDR1 SGHTA, CDR2 FQGTGA. Full variable domain (outside the CDR3, taken from reference TRBV7-3 and TRBJ1-1): GAGVSQTPSNKVTEKGKYVELRCDPISGHTALYWYRQSLGQGPEFLIYFQGTGAADDSGLPNDRFFAVRPEGSVSTLKIQRTERGDSAVYLCASSLGQGTEAFFGQGTRLTVV.

The chain links TRBV2 to TRBJ2-7, with 9 positions matching TRBD2. The CDR3 is 16 residues long. Germline-derived CDR1 and CDR2 are SNHLY and FYNNEI. With 8 bases clipped from V and 3 bases from J, the junction kept 14 bases outside the gene matches. CDR3 sequence reads: CASEEAGSGGNYEQYF. The CDR3 DNA is TGTGCCAGCGAAGAGGCCGGTAGCGGGGGCAACTACGAGCAGTACTTC.

The rearrangement joins TRBV10-3 to TRBJ2-1; D may be TRBD2 (6 bases). V dropped 11 bases and J dropped 1 base, with 12 bases sitting between them. The CDR3 totals 13 residues. Germline V gene sequence: CDR1 ENHRY, CDR2 SYGVKD. For the CDR3, the DNA is TGTGCCTGTGGGGGGAGGTCCTACAATGAGCAGTTCTTC. Amino acid sequence: CACGGRSYNEQFF.

The DNA of the CDR3 is TGTGCCAGATCGGGTCCGGGGGAGGGGAGCTATGGCTACACCTTC. Translating it yields CARSGPGEGSYGYTF. The genes are TRBV5-6 and TRBJ1-2; a possible D gene is TRBD1 (5 bases). This CDR3 spans 15 amino acids. CDR1 SGHDT and CDR2 YYEEEE come from the germline V gene. V was shortened by 8 bases and J by 4 bases, with 21 bases between the two germline ends.

This chain uses TRBV7-8 with TRBJ1-4; tentatively, D is TRBD1 (6 bases). CDR3 length: 17 amino acids. CDR1 and CDR2 from the germline V gene are SGHVS and FQNEAQ. V was pared by 0 bases and J by 4 bases, with 15 bases between. CDR3 coding DNA: TGTGCCAGCAGCTTAGCGAGATCGACAGGATATAATGAAAAACTGTTTTTT. It yields the protein CASSLARSTGYNEKLFF.

The rearrangement joins TRBV5-1 to TRBJ2-1; tentatively, D is TRBD2 (6 bases). The CDR3 loop spans 13 amino acids. Looked up from germline, CDR1 is SGHRS and CDR2 is YFSETQ. Deletions cut 2 bases from V and 9 bases from J, with 12 bases between. The DNA of the CDR3 is TGCGCCAGCAGCTTTAACCCCGGGGGTGAGCAGTTCTTC. Its translation is CASSFNPGGEQFF.

The rearrangement joins TRBV6-1 to TRBJ2-3; the match to TRBD1 covers 9 bases. V gave up 3 bases and J gave up 3 bases; unmatched junction bases: 13. The CDR3 is 18 residues long. From germline, CDR1 is MNHNS and CDR2 SASEGT. Written as DNA, the CDR3 is TGTGCCAGCAGTGAGGGGACCGGGACAGGGAGTTGGACAGATACGCAGTATTTT. Translated, it gives CASSEGTGTGSWTDTQYF.

The chain joins TRBV6-5 to TRBJ2-3; D is ambiguous. This CDR3 spans 13 amino acids. V dropped 2 bases and J dropped 3 bases, with 6 bases sitting between them. Germline V lookup: CDR1 MNHEY, CDR2 SVGAGI. The chain's CDR3 is CASSYLSTDTQYF. The DNA of the CDR3 is TGTGCCAGCAGTTACCTGTCGACAGATACGCAGTATTTT.

The chain recombines TRBV2 with TRBJ1-4; no firm D call. Trimming removed 8 bases at V and 0 bases at J, with 7 bases between. The CDR3 is 13 amino acids. Germline assignment: CDR1 SNHLY and CDR2 FYNNEI. The CDR3 here is CASCRATNEKLFF. The CDR3 nucleotides are TGTGCCAGCTGCCGGGCAACTAATGAAAAACTGTTTTTT.

As to this clone: At the DNA level, this CDR3 is encoded by other sequences in the same sample as well. This chain connects TRBV13 to TRBJ2-7; 7 nucleotides match TRBD2. The CDR3 consists of 14 residues. CDR1 is PRHDT, CDR2 FYEKMQ, per germline (reference sequence). V lost 5 bases and J lost 1; bases outside the gene matches: 5. The CDR3 sequence: CASSPGGRSYEQYF. The CDR3 region has the DNA TGTGCCAGCAGCCCGGGAGGTCGATCCTACGAGCAGTACTTC.

The genes are TRBV5-1 and TRBJ2-1; 9 bases match TRBD1. Germline V CDR1 and CDR2: SGHRS, YFSETQ. Germline trimming cut 0 bases from V and 7 bases from J; bases unmatched to any gene: 2. This CDR3 spans 14 amino acids. The CDR3 spells CASSLGDRVNEQFF. The CDR3 DNA follows: TGCGCCAGCAGCTTGGGGGACAGGGTTAATGAGCAGTTCTTC.

The chain is built from TRBV2 and TRBJ1-1; D not resolved. Germline loops: CDR1 SNHLY, CDR2 FYNNEI. The germline V and J ends were trimmed by 8 bases and 0 bases, with 10 bases remaining between them. This CDR3 comprises 13 residues. Written as DNA, the CDR3 is TGTGCCAGCGCGGGCAACTTGAACACTGAAGCTTTCTTT. This codes for CASAGNLNTEAFF.